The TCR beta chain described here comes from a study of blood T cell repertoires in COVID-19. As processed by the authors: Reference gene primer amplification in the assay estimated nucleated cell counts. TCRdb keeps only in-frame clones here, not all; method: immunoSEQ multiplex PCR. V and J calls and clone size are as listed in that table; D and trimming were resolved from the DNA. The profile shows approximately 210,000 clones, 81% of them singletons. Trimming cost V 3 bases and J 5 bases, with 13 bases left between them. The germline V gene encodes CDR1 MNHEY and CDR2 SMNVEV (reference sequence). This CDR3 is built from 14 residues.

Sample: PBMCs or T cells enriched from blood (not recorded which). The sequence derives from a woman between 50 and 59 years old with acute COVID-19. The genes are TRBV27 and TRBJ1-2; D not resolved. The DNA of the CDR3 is TGTGCCAGCAGTTTTGGGCAGGAAGGTTATGGCTACACCTTC. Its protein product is CASSFGQEGYGYTF.